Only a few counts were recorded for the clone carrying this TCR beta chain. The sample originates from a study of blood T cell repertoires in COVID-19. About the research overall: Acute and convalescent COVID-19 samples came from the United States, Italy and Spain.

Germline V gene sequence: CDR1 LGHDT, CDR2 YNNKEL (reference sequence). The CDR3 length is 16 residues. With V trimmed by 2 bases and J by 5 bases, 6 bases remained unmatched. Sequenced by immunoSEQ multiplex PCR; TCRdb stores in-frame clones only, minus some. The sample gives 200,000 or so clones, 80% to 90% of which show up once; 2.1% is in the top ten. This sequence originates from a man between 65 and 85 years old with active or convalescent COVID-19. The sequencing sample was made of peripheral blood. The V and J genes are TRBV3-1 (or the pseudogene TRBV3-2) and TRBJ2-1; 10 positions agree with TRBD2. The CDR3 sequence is CASSQTRTSGDNEQFF. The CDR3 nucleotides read TGTGCCAGCAGCCAAACCAGGACTAGCGGAGACAATGAGCAGTTCTTC.